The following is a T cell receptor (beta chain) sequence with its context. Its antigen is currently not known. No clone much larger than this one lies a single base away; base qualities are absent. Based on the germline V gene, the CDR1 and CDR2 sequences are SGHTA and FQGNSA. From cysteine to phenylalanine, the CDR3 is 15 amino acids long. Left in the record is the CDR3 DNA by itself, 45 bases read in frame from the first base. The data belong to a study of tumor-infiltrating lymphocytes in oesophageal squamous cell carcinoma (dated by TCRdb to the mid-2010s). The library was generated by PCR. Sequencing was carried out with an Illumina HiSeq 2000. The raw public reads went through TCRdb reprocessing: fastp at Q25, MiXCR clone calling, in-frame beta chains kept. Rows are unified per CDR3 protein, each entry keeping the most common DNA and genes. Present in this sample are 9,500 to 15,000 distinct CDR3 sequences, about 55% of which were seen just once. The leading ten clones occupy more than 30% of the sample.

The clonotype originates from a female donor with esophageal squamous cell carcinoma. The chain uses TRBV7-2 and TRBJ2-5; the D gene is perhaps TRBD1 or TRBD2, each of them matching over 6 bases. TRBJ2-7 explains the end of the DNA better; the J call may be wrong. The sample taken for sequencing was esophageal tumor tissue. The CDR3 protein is CASSFAGGRLYEQYF. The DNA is TGTGCCAGCAGCTTTGCCGGGGGCAGACTCTACGAGCAGTACTTC.